This T cell receptor beta chain was identified in a study of glioma-infiltrating T cells. General study findings and limits: Tissue-blood divergence was below expectation in non-neoplastic patients, above in gliomas.

TCR alpha and beta CDR3 regions were amplified from RNA using iRepertoire nested multiplex PCR. From the multiplex PCR reads, TCRdb called clonotypes with MiXCR, one entry per CDR3 protein. The table has more than 110,000 distinct CDR3 sequences, about 39% seen once. On this clonotype: The antigen remains undetermined.

The CDR3 consists of 13 residues. From germline, CDR1 is DFQATT and CDR2 SNEGSKA (reference sequence). Trimming took off 5 bases at V and 7 bases at J, with 15 bases between the two ends. Sequences were obtained from glioma tissue, nonneoplastic brain tissue, or PBMCs (not recorded which). The chain uses TRBV20-1 and TRBJ2-1; D is perhaps TRBD2 (5 bases). This sequence was found in a human donor with low-grade glioma or glioblastoma, undergoing nonglioma brain surgery, or in good health (not recorded which). The CDR3 coding sequence is TGCAGTGCTCCGCTAGCCCCAGAGAATGAGCAGTTCTTC. Encoded protein: CSAPLAPENEQFF.